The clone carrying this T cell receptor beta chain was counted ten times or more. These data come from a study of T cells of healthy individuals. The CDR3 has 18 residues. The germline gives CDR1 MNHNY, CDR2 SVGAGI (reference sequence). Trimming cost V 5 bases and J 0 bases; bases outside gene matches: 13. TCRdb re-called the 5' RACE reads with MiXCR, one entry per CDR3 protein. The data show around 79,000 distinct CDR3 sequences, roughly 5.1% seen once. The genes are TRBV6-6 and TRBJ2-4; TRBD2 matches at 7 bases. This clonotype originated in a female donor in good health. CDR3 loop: CASSERLARSIAKNIQYF. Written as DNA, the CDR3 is TGTGCCAGCAGTGAGAGACTAGCCCGCAGCATAGCCAAAAACATTCAGTACTTC.